This T cell receptor beta chain stems from a study of cytomegalovirus exposure and HLA in healthy donors. Germline assignment: CDR1 SGHNT and CDR2 YYREEE (reference sequence). J lost 5 bases, V lost 5 bases, and 7 bases had no gene match. The CDR3 has 16 residues. PCR was performed using 60 Vbeta and 13 Jbeta primers. Sequenced by immunoSEQ multiplex PCR; TCRdb stores in-frame clones only, minus some. The repertoire includes over 150,000 clones, 75% to 90% of them detected once, and 1.2% sits in the top ten. The sample comprised PBMCs. This rearrangement joins TRBV5-4 to TRBJ2-3, with 14 bases matching TRBD2. The TCR comes from a boy aged 2-15 years in good health and CMV-seronegative. CDR3 bases: TGTGCCAGCAGGACCGGGACTAGCGGGAGTCTAGATACGCAGTATTTT. Translating it yields CASRTGTSGSLDTQYF.